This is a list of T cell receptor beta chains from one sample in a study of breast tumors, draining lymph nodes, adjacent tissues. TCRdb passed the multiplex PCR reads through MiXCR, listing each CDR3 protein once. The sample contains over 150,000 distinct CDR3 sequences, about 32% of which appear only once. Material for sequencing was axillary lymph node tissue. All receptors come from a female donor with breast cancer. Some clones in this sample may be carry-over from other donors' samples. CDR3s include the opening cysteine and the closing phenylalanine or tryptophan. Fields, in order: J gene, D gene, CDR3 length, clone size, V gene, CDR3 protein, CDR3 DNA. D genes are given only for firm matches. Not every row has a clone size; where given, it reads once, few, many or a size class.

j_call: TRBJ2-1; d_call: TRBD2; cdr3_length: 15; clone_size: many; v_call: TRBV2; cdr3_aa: CASSKLAGVTGEQFF; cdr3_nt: TGTGCCAGCAGCAAACTAGCGGGAGTAACCGGTGAGCAGTTCTTC
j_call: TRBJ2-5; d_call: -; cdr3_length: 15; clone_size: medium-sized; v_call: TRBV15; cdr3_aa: CATSRDFAYQETQYF; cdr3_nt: TGTGCCACCAGCAGAGATTTTGCGTACCAAGAGACCCAGTACTTC
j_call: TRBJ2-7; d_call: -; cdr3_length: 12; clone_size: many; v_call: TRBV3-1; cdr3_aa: CASSQDLYEQYF; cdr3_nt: TGTGCCAGCAGCCAAGACCTCTACGAGCAGTACTTC
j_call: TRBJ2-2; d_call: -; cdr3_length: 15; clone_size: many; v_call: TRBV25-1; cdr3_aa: CASRSDSANTGELFF; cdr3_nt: TGTGCCAGCAGGAGCGATAGCGCGAACACCGGGGAGCTGTTTTTT
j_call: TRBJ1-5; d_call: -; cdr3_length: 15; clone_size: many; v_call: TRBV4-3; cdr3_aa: CASSQDRPSNQPQHF; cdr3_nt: TGCGCCAGCAGCCAAGACCGGCCTAGCAATCAGCCCCAGCATTTT
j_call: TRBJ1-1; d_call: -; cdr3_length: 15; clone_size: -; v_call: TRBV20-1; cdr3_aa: CSARLRTAMNTEAFF; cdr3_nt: TGCAGTGCTAGATTACGGACAGCGATGAACACTGAAGCTTTCTTT
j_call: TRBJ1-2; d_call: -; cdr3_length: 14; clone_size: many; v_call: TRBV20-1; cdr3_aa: CSARAPRAPHGYTF; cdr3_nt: TGCAGTGCTAGAGCTCCCCGGGCGCCCCATGGCTACACCTTC
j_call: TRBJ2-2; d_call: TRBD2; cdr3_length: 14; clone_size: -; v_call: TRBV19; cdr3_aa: CASTAGGPNGELFF; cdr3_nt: TGTGCCAGTACTGCGGGAGGGCCAAACGGGGAGCTGTTTTTT
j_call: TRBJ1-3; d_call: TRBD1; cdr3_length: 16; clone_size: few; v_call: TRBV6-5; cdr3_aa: CASSHSGQGIGNTIYF; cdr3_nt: TGTGCCAGCAGTCACTCAGGACAGGGTATTGGAAACACCATATATTTT
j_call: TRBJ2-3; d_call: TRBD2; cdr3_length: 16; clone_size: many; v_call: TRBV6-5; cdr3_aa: CASTTSGGAGIDTQYF; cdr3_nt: TGTGCCAGCACTACTAGCGGGGGGGCCGGAATAGATACGCAGTATTTT
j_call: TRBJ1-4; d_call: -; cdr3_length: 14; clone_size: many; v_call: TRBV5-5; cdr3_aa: CASSLATVTGKLFF; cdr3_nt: TGTGCCAGCAGCTTGGCGACAGTAACAGGAAAACTGTTTTTT
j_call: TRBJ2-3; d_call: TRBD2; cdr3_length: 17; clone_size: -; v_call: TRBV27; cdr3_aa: CASSLSGRARGTDTQYF; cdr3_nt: TGTGCCAGCAGTTTAAGCGGGAGGGCCAGAGGCACAGATACGCAGTATTTT
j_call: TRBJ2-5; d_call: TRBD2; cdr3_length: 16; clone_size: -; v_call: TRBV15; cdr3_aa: CATSRRLAGGQGTPDF; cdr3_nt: TGTGCCACCAGCAGGCGGCTAGCGGGGGGGCAGGGAACCCCGGACTTC
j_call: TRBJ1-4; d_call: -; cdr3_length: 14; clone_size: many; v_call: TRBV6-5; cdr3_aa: CASSLSGGGEKLFF; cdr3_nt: TGTGCCAGCAGCCTTTCAGGCGGCGGGGAAAAACTGTTTTTT
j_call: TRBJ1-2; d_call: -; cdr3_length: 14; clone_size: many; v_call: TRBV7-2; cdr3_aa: CASSPPGRVYGYTF; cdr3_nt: TGTGCCAGCAGCCCTCCTGGCAGGGTCTATGGCTACACCTTC
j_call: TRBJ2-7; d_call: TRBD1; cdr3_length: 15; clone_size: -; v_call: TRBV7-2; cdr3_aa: CASRAPGQGNYEQYF; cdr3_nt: TGTGCCAGCAGAGCCCCGGGACAGGGGAACTACGAGCAGTACTTC
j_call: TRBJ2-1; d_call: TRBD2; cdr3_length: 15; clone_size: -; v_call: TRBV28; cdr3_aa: CAREKAGLGMNEQFF; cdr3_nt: TGTGCCAGGGAAAAAGCGGGATTAGGGATGAATGAGCAGTTCTTC
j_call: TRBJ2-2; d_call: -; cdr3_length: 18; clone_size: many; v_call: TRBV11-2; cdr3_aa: CASSLDPPSSLLTGELFF; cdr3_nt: TGTGCCAGCAGCTTAGATCCCCCATCTAGCCTCCTTACCGGGGAGCTGTTTTTT
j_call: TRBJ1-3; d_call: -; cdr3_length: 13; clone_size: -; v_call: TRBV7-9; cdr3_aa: CASSLSHGGQETF; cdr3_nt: TGTGCCAGCAGCTTATCCCACGGGGGCCAAGAGACCTTT
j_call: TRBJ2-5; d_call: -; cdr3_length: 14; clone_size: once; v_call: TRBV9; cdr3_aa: CASSPRATKENQSF; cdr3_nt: TGTGCCAGTAGCCCACGGGCTACCAAAGAAAACCAGTCCTTC
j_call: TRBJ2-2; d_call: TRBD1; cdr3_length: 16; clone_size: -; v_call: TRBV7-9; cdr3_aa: CASSLGRIDREGELFF; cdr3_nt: TGTGCCAGCAGCTTGGGGCGCATCGACAGGGAAGGGGAGCTGTTTTTT
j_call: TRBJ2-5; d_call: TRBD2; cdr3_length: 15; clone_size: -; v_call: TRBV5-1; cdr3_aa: CASSPGLAENETQYF; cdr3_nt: TGCGCCAGCAGCCCAGGACTAGCGGAAAACGAGACCCAGTACTTC
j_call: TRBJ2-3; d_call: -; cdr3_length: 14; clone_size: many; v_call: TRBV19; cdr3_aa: CASRPRRGGDTQYF; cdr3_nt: TGTGCCAGTAGGCCGCGACGAGGGGGGGATACGCAGTATTTT
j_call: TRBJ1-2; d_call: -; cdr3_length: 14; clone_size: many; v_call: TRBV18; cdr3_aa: CASSPGRGNYGYTF; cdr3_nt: TGTGCCAGCTCCCCGGGTCGGGGCAACTATGGCTACACCTTC
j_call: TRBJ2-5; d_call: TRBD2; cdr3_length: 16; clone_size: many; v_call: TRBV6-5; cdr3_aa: CASSPGTSGGGETQYF; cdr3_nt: TGTGCCAGCAGCCCCGGGACTAGCGGGGGGGGAGAGACCCAGTACTTC
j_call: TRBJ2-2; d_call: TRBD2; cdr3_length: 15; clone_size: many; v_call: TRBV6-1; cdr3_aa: CAKGLAGLLGGELFF; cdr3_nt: TGTGCCAAGGGACTAGCGGGATTATTAGGTGGGGAGCTGTTTTTT
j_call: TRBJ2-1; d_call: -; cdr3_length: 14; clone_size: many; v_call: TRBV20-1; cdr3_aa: CSARARVSYNEQFF; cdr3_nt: TGCAGTGCTAGAGCCCGGGTTTCCTACAATGAGCAGTTCTTC
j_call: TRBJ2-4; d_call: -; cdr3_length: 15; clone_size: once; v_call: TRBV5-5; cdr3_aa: CASSLQGGAKNIQYF; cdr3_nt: TGTGCCAGCAGCTTGCAGGGGGGGGCCAAAAACATTCAGTACTTC
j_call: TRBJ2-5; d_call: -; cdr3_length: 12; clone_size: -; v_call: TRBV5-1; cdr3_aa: CASSLSGQTHYF; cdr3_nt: TGCGCCAGCAGCTTGTCAGGACAGACCCACTACTTC
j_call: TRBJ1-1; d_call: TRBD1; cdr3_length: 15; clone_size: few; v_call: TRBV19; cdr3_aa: CASRIQPGQGGRAFF; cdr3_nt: TGTGCCAGTAGGATTCAACCCGGACAGGGCGGGAGGGCTTTCTTT